The clone carrying this T cell receptor beta chain was counted ten times or more. The sample belongs to a study of patients and donors after allogeneic stem cell transplantation. The junction had 16 bases not matched to a gene; V was cut back by 5 bases and J by 8 bases. CDR1 and CDR2 from the germline V gene are SGHNT and YENEEA. The CDR3 runs 17 residues. TCRdb re-called the RT-PCR reads through MiXCR, storing one row per CDR3 protein. The repertoire holds approximately 33,000 distinct CDR3 sequences, under 7.5% seen once, with approximately 35% in the top ten. The genes are TRBV11-3 and TRBJ2-1, with TRBD2 matching 9 bases. Material: blood, either unsorted or a sorted T cell fraction (not recorded which). The sequence came from a human donor who was either an allogeneic HSCT recipient or a stem cell or donor lymphocyte infusion donor (not recorded which). It is not recorded whose cells these are; they may come from a transplant donor. CDR3 protein: CASSPGIGILAGDEQFF. The DNA of the CDR3 is TGTGCCAGCAGCCCAGGGATCGGTATTTTAGCGGGAGATGAGCAGTTCTTC.